This record looks at one T cell receptor beta chain sequence and its context. The specificity of this receptor is unknown. No base quality information exists; no much larger clone differs at one position. Per the publication, the treatment or condition label means: live attenuated yellow fever vaccine strain. A standard Ficoll-Paque protocol was used to isolate PBMCs from peripheral blood. Dynabeads CD4 and CD8 positive selection kits were used to isolate the CD4 and CD8 T-cell fractions. RNA was extracted with TriZol from bulk PBMCs, CD4 and CD8 fractions, and dextramer-positive and dextramer-negative fractions. Sequencing relied on an Illumina NovaSeq 6000. TCR cDNA was made using 5'RACE template switching, a step that added a universal primer site and unique molecular identifiers. Priming for cDNA synthesis came from both the TCR alpha and TCR beta constant segments. Libraries were amplified in two PCR steps, with sample barcodes and sequencing adapters added in the second step. Sequencing of libraries was done on Illumina HiSeq 2500 (2x100 bp) or NovaSeq (2x150 bp). As for the original processing: MIGEC handled demultiplexing of reads and collapsing into UMI consensus sequences, while MiXCR performed V(D)J alignment. Vaccine-responding clonotypes were identified with edgeR using replicate PBMC samples, with FDR below 0.01 and a log2 fold change above 5 up to day 15 being required. Each bulk clonotype was labeled CD4 or CD8 based on which sequenced repertoire, CD4 or CD8, contained the clonotype at higher abundance. Through fastp at Q25 and MiXCR, TCRdb rebuilt clones from the public reads, retaining in-frame beta chains. CDR3 protein duplicates are merged, each entry listing the most common genes and DNA. None of the V and J calls come from the authors' own analysis; TCRdb made them. Across this sample there are just over 250,000 distinct CDR3 sequences, with around 4.9% seen only once. The ten largest clones add up to approximately 3.5% of the sample.

The entry originates in a study of T cells after yellow fever vaccination (dated by TCRdb to the late 2010s). A note on the overall study: The SMART-Seq v4 Ultra Low Input RNA kit was used to prepare libraries from fractions with low cell numbers. To follow T-cell clones before and after both primary and booster YFV17D yellow fever vaccination, bulk TCR alpha and beta repertoires underwent longitudinal sequencing. Blood was collected at multiple timepoints before and after primary and secondary immunization, and bulk PBMC replicates and cell subsets were isolated. Two healthy male donors, one aged 18 to 30 and one aged 30 to 40 years, made up the cohort. General conclusions and limits of the study: A small share of clonotypes was detected in both CD4 and CD8 compartments, with the overlap likely arising from convergent recombination. Most clones expanded after primary vaccination (almost 98% of CD4 and roughly 90% of CD8) were re-detected after the booster, suggesting that broad memory maintenance occurred. Computational filtering was required because FACS-sorted repertoires could contain abundant contaminating clonotypes from the bulk population. The secondary T-cell response was found to be weaker but faster than the primary response, with a peak reached on day 5 rather than on day 15. Because the study included only two donors, the extent to which the findings can be generalized is limited.

The CDR3 measures 16 amino acids from cysteine to phenylalanine. The kept DNA is CDR3 alone, 48 bases in frame from the first base. CDR1 LNHNV and CDR2 YYDKDF were looked up in the germline V gene (reference sequence). Here V drops 3 bases and J drops 2 bases, and the junction holds 4 bases not matched to any gene. The sequence came from a man aged 18 to 29 who received the YFV17D yellow fever vaccine. In this chain, TRBV15 is recombined with TRBJ2-2, with 9 bases matching TRBD2. The sample here was CD4+ T cells sorted from PBMCs, taken on the day of the yellow fever booster vaccination. The CDR3 is CATSREAGGNTGELFF. The nucleotide sequence is given as TGTGCCACCAGCAGGGAAGCGGGGGGAAACACCGGGGAGCTGTTTTTT.